Many counts were recorded for the clone carrying this TCR beta chain. Antigen: not known. One junction end disagrees with the germline gene, perhaps due to a read error. The sample belongs to a study of glioma-infiltrating T cells. General observations from the study: CDR3 overlap between tissue and blood was very small. Non-neoplastic patients had below-expected tissue-blood divergence, while all gliomas exceeded expectation.

Germline CDR1 is DFQATT and CDR2 is SNEGSKA (reference sequence). The CDR3 is 12 residues long. The iRepertoire nested amplicon-rescue multiplex PCR amplified TCR alpha and beta CDR3s from RNA. Tissue mRNA or PBMC total RNA, roughly 85-450 ng, went into one-step reverse transcription and amplification. TCRdb recomputed calls from the multiplex PCR reads with MiXCR, one row per CDR3 protein. This table has about 190,000 distinct CDR3 sequences, 30% to 40% appearing once. The chain employs TRBV20-1 and TRBJ2-3; 11 bases match TRBD2. Sequenced material: glioma tissue, nonneoplastic brain tissue, or PBMCs (not recorded which). This sequence was found in a human donor with low-grade glioma or glioblastoma, undergoing nonglioma brain surgery, or in good health (not recorded which). The CDR3 region is CRGTSGADTQYF. Written as DNA, the CDR3 is TGTCGCGGGACTAGCGGCGCAGATACGCAGTATTTT.